This T cell receptor beta chain was profiled in a study of T cells in Graves' hyperthyroidism and ophthalmopathy. There were TCR beta CDR3 regions amplified from RNA transcripts. A first-round RT-PCR of the TCR CDR3 used the HTBI primer set. In TCRdb, the multiplex PCR reads were re-called with MiXCR into one record per CDR3 protein. In the table there are about 350,000 distinct CDR3 sequences, roughly 14% of which are singletons. A note on this clonotype: A much larger clone sits a single nucleotide away, making a read error possible.

From germline, CDR1 is SGHTA and CDR2 FQGNSA. The CDR3 has 14 amino acids. This sequence was found in a woman in her twenties or thirties with Graves' hyperthyroidism. The rearrangement joins TRBV7-2 to TRBJ2-3; no clear D gene. Material: blood. DNA of the CDR3: TGTGTCAGCAGCACCCGATCGGCTGGGGATACGCAGTATTTT. It codes for CVSSTRSAGDTQYF.